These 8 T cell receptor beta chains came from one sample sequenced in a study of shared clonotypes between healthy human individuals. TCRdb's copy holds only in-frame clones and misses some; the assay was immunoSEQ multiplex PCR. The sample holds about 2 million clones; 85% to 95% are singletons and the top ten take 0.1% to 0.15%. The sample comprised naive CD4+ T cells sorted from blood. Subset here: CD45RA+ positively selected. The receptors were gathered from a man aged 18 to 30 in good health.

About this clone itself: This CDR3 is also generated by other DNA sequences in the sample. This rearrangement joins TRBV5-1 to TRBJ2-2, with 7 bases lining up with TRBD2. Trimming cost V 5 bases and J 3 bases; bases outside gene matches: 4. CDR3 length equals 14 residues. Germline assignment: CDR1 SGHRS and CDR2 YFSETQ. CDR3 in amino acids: CASSSLADTGELFF. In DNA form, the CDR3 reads TGCGCCAGCAGTTCCCTAGCGGACACCGGGGAGCTGTTTTTT.

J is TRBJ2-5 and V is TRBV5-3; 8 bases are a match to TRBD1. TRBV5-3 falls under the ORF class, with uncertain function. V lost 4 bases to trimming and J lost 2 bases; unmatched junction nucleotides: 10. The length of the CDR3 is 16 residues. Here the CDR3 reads CARSPKSGTGQETQYF. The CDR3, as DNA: TGTGCCAGAAGCCCTAAATCCGGGACAGGTCAAGAGACCCAGTACTTC.

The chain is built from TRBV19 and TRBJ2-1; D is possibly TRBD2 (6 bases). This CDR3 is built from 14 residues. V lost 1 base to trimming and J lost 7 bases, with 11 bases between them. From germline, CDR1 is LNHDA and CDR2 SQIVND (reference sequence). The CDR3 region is CASSIAGAINEQFF. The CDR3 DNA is TGTGCCAGTAGTATAGCGGGAGCTATAAATGAGCAGTTCTTC.

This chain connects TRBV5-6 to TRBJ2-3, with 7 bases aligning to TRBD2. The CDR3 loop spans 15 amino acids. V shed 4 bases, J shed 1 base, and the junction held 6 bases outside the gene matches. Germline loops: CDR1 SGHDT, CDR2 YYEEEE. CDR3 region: CASSKGLGGTDTQYF. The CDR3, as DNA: TGTGCCAGCAGCAAAGGACTAGGAGGCACAGATACGCAGTATTTT.

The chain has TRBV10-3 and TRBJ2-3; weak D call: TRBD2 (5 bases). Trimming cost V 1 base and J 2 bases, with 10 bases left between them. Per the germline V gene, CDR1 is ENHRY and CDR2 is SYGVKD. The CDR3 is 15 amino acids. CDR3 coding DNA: TGTGCCATCAGTGAGTATCGGGGTGACACAGATACGCAGTATTTT. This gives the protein CAISEYRGDTDTQYF.

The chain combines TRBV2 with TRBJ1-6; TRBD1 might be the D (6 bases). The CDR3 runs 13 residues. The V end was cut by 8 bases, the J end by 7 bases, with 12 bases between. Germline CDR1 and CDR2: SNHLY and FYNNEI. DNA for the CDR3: TGTGCCAGCCACAGGGATCGGAATTCACCCCTCCACTTT. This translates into CASHRDRNSPLHF.

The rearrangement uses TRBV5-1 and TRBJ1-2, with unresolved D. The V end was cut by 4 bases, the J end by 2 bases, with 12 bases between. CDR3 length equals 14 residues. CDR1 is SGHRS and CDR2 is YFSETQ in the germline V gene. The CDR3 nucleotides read TGCGCCAGCAGCGTTTCCACCTTGAACTATGGCTACACCTTC. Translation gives CASSVSTLNYGYTF.

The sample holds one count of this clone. Here the CDR3 reads CASSTDKGETQYF. In nucleotides, the CDR3 is TGCGCCAGCAGCACGGACAAAGGAGAGACCCAGTACTTC. This rearrangement joins TRBV5-1 to TRBJ2-5; D possibly corresponds to TRBD1 (5 bases). The CDR3 runs to 13 residues. Germline assignment: CDR1 SGHRS and CDR2 YFSETQ. V gave up 4 bases and J gave up 4 bases, with 11 bases separating them.